This entry features one T cell receptor (beta chain) sequence. This clonotype was seen repeatedly, ten times or more. The antigen this receptor binds is unknown. One base away there is no much larger clone; base qualities are not given. The sample comes from a study of blood T cells in healthy people across ages (dated by TCRdb to about 2015). For the study in its entirety: In model experiments, template switching captured about one uniquely barcoded TCR beta cDNA molecule for every two T cells. Using the same blood draw, the study looked at two additional independent replicas of 1 million unique cDNA reads for two donors, one aged 18 to 30 and the other aged 80 or older. Donors of different ages were randomly distributed across sequencing lanes to avoid experimental bias. Using deep sequencing normalized with unique cDNA molecular identifiers, the study measured how TCR beta repertoire diversity changes with age. The donors were divided into four age groups: young (average around 16 years), middle-aged (almost 40), aged (about 61) and long-lived (about 90). The full study reports these points: Bulk unsorted PBMC profiling prevented conclusive comparison of naive and antigen-experienced compartments. Estimates of total diversity based on one million sequenced T cells were considered lower bounds and underestimates. Compared with the aged group, more naive CD4+ T cells, fewer expanded clones and increased TCR diversity were shown by the long-lived group, suggesting age selection. Because donor CMV infection status was unknown, age-related changes in expanded clonotypes were potentially confounded. Observed TCR beta diversity correlated strongly with the percentage of naive T cells measured by flow cytometry. As age increased, observed TCR beta diversity per million T cells dropped in a roughly linear way, and a significant reduction was already evident by age 40.

For this chain, trimming is 3 bases at the V end and 8 bases at the J end, and the number of junction bases without a gene match is 4. Including the terminal cysteine and phenylalanine, the CDR3 comprises 14 residues. Kept here is only the CDR3 DNA, which spans 42 bases and is read in frame from base 1. Systemically healthy Caucasian individuals from Russia, 39 in total and aged about 6 to 90 years, were included as donors. Each donor gave about 9.2 milliliters of peripheral blood, drawn into EDTA-treated Vacutainer tubes. Ficoll-Paque density-gradient centrifugation was used to isolate PBMCs, with at least 6.5 million obtained per sample. Trizol reagent was used to extract total RNA from PBMCs, with at least 5.5 micrograms per sample. Naive CD45RAhigh/CD27high T cell percentages were measured by flow cytometry on a PBMC aliquot from every donor. The protocol used for the library was 5' RACE. Instrument on record: Illumina HiSeq 2500. A second PCR of roughly 6 to 12 cycles was performed with a sample-barcoded 5' primer and a J-beta primer mix. A template-switch 5' adaptor carrying 12 random nucleotides introduced a unique molecular identifier onto each TCR beta cDNA molecule. At least 2.5 million CDR3-containing paired-end reads were obtained from each sample. The Mint cDNA synthesis kit, primed by a TRBC-specific oligonucleotide, was used to synthesize first-strand cDNA from all RNA. Following uracil-DNA glycosylase treatment, all cDNA underwent a first 18-cycle PCR with the universal primers M1SS and BC2_uni_R. The paper's processing steps were these. Normalization of each sample was performed by random selection of 1 million high-quality reads, each carrying a distinct molecular identifier. Instead of being binned into consensus sequences, reads with shared molecular identifiers were discarded. CDR3 identification, clonotype clustering and error correction used MiTCR with a Q25 quality threshold and the strictest error-elimination algorithm. A nonparametric unseen species model using Euler transformation provided a lower-bound estimate of total TCR beta diversity. TCRdb reprocessed the public reads (quality trimming at Q25 with fastp, clone calling with MiXCR) and kept in-frame beta chains. Rows merge per CDR3 protein into single entries with the most common DNA and genes. The V and J calls follow TCRdb's processing rather than the paper's. Counted in this sample were hundreds of thousands of distinct CDR3 sequences; 52% of them appeared once. Approximately 12% of the sample is in the top ten clones.

The TCR originated in a woman of 80 years or more in good health. This chain joins TRBV12-3 or TRBV12-4 to TRBJ2-1; 10 central nucleotides agree with TRBD2. The sample taken for sequencing was blood. For the CDR3, the sequence is CASSLGLASYEQFF. The base sequence is TGTGCCAGCAGTTTGGGACTAGCGTCTTATGAGCAGTTCTTC.